Below, 28 T cell receptor beta chains from the same sample are listed, as sequenced in a study of technical replicates of blood from a handful of donors. Only in-frame clones appear in the TCRdb table, and some are missing; sequencing was by immunoSEQ multiplex PCR. The profile shows tens of thousands of clones, 80% to 95% of them singletons. Specimen: PBMCs. The source of these receptors is a human donor in good health. Some clones in this sample may be carry-over from other donors' samples.

The chain links TRBV6-1 to TRBJ2-7; TRBD1 matches 8 bases. Germline V gene data show CDR1 as MNHNS and CDR2 as SASEGT. The CDR3 loop spans 14 amino acids. V trimming: 2 bases; J trimming: 1 base; junction bases outside the gene matches: 1. CDR3: CASSEHRGSYEQYF. For the CDR3, the DNA is TGTGCCAGCAGTGAACACAGGGGGTCCTACGAGCAGTACTTC.

The genes are TRBV7-3 and TRBJ2-5; 7 bases are shared with TRBD2. Losses at the gene ends were 2 bases for V and 2 bases for J; bases not matched to a gene: 5. This CDR3 comprises 15 residues. Germline CDR1 reads SGHTA; CDR2 reads FQGTGA. CDR3 nucleotides: TGTGCCAGCAGCTTATTTATCGGGAGGCAAGAGACCCAGTACTTC. It translates to CASSLFIGRQETQYF.

This chain joins TRBV7-2 and TRBJ2-7; 9 bases agree with TRBD1. This CDR3 is built from 14 residues. CDR1 and CDR2 (germline): SGHTA, FQGNSA. V dropped 7 bases and J dropped 5; count of bases not matched to a gene: 9. The CDR3 DNA reads TGTGCCAGCACCCCCGGGACAGGGTGGGACGAGCAGTACTTC. Encoded protein: CASTPGTGWDEQYF.

V is TRBV4-1 and J is TRBJ2-4; D is unresolved. CDR3 size: 16 residues. Trimming pared 4 bases from V and 0 bases from J, leaving 13 bases between. Germline V lookup: CDR1 MGHRA, CDR2 YSYEKL. The CDR3 is CASSPRGFLAKNIQYF. In DNA form, the CDR3 reads TGCGCCAGCAGCCCCCGAGGATTTTTAGCCAAAAACATTCAGTACTTC.

The chain has TRBV10-3 and TRBJ2-1; 7 positions agree with TRBD2. J gave up 2 bases and V 2 bases, and 6 bases lay outside the gene matches. Germline CDR1 is ENHRY and CDR2 is SYGVKD. The CDR3 totals 16 residues. CDR3 residues: CAISEASGNPYNEQFF. CDR3 sequence (DNA): TGTGCCATCAGTGAGGCTAGCGGCAACCCCTACAATGAGCAGTTCTTC.

The CDR3 coding sequence is TGCAGTGCTTCCGGGAAAGAGACCCAGTACTTC. Encoded protein: CSASGKETQYF. The chain has TRBV20-1 and TRBJ2-5, with D perhaps matching TRBD2 (5 bases). Trimming took off 5 bases at V and 3 bases at J, with 7 bases between the two ends. Germline V lookup: CDR1 DFQATT, CDR2 SNEGSKA (reference sequence). This CDR3 is 11 amino acids long.

The V gene is TRBV2, the J gene TRBJ1-1; D may be TRBD1 (5 bases). Germline V CDR1 and CDR2: SNHLY, FYNNEI. Trimming removed 4 bases from V and 12 bases from J, with 15 bases in between. The CDR3 runs 12 residues. CDR3 DNA sequence: TGTGCCAGCAGTGGGGGGACTGTCGCCACTTTCTTT. It encodes CASSGGTVATFF.

The table lists this clone with a count of one. The gene calls are TRBV18 and TRBJ2-7; 7 positions agree with TRBD1. The CDR3 sequence is 14 residues long. Germline-derived CDR1 and CDR2 are KGHSH and LQKENI. V lost 5 bases and J lost 7; bases outside the gene matches: 11. The CDR3 nucleotides read TGTGCCAGCTCAACCGGACAGGATCGAAGGGAGCAGTACTTC. This encodes CASSTGQDRREQYF.

The chain carries TRBV7-6 and TRBJ2-5; 7 bases are a match to TRBD1. The CDR3 spans 15 residues. Germline V gives CDR1 SGHVS, CDR2 FNYEAQ. Trimming removed 4 bases from V and 4 bases from J; junction bases left unmatched: 9. CDR3 protein: CASSWGTVRGETQYF. Written as DNA, the CDR3 is TGTGCCAGCAGCTGGGGGACAGTCCGGGGAGAGACCCAGTACTTC. Looking up the rest from reference TRBV7-6 and TRBJ2-5 gives the full variable domain: GAGVSQSPRYKVTKRGQDVALRCDPISGHVSLYWYRQALGQGPEFLTYFNYEAQQDKSGLPNDRFSAERPEGSISTLTIQRTEQRDSAMYRCASSWGTVRGETQYFGPGTRLLVL.

The V call is TRBV30, the J call TRBJ1-5; the D gene is possibly TRBD1 (6 bases). V dropped 0 bases and J dropped 0 bases, with 9 bases sitting between them. The CDR3 loop spans 15 amino acids. The germline gives CDR1 GTSNPN, CDR2 SVGIG (reference sequence). The CDR3 coding sequence is TGTGCCTGGAGTGTACAGGGCAGTAGCAATCAGCCCCAGCATTTT. This gives the protein CAWSVQGSSNQPQHF.

The chain has TRBV7-9 and TRBJ2-2; 12 bases align to TRBD2. The CDR3 consists of 16 residues. With 5 bases clipped from V and 7 bases from J, the junction kept 8 bases outside the gene matches. Germline values: CDR1 SEHNR, CDR2 FQNEAQ (reference sequence). The CDR3 DNA sequence: TGTGCCAGCAGCCCTCTAGCGGGAGGGCCAGGCGGGGAGCTGTTTTTT. As protein: CASSPLAGGPGGELFF.

The chain links TRBV27 to TRBJ2-7; 7 bases are a match to TRBD1. With V trimmed by 6 bases and J by 6 bases, 8 bases remained unmatched. Germline V CDR1 and CDR2: MNHEY, SMNVEV (reference sequence). There are 13 residues in the CDR3. CDR3 amino acids: CASREGGAGEQYF. The CDR3 nucleotides are TGTGCCAGCAGAGAAGGGGGCGCCGGCGAGCAGTACTTC.

V and J are TRBV11-2 and TRBJ2-1; TRBD1 matches 11 bases. CDR3 length equals 14 residues. Germline V gives CDR1 SGHAT, CDR2 FQNNGV. The ends lost 5 bases at V and 6 bases at J; junction bases unmatched: 3. The CDR3 sequence is CASSPGQGGNEQFF. The CDR3 coding sequence is TGTGCCAGCAGCCCGGGACAGGGGGGCAATGAGCAGTTCTTC.

The J gene is TRBJ1-2, the V gene TRBV27, with D perhaps TRBD1 (5 bases). The CDR3 is 13 amino acids. V lost 3 bases to trimming and J lost 3 bases, with 8 bases between them. CDR1 and CDR2 (germline): MNHEY, SMNVEV (reference sequence). In DNA, the CDR3 is TGTGCCAGCAGTTTCGGCAGGGACTATGGCTACACCTTC. Protein: CASSFGRDYGYTF.

The chain couples TRBV7-2 to TRBJ2-5; 8 bases agree with TRBD2. Losses at the gene ends were 4 bases for V and 5 bases for J; bases not matched to a gene: 12. The CDR3 runs 16 residues. Germline V gene data show CDR1 as SGHTA and CDR2 as FQGNSA. The CDR3 here is CASSSQPRGGGETQYF. The CDR3 DNA is TGTGCCAGCAGCTCTCAACCCCGGGGGGGCGGTGAGACCCAGTACTTC.

V is TRBV14 and J is TRBJ2-6; D is unclear. The CDR3 sequence is 17 residues long. V lost 0 bases and J lost 0, with 9 bases in between. CDR1 is SGHDN and CDR2 is FVKESK in the germline V gene. The CDR3 coding sequence is TGTGCCAGCAGCCAAGACCCTAGGATCTCTGGGGCCAACGTCCTGACTTTC. Protein product: CASSQDPRISGANVLTF.

The CDR3 nucleotides read TGTGCCAGCAGTTCCAGGACTAGCGGGAGCCACGAGCAGTACTTC. Residues: CASSSRTSGSHEQYF. This chain uses TRBV6-5 with TRBJ2-7; the match to TRBD2 covers 13 bases. The junction had 5 bases not matched to a gene; V was cut back by 4 bases and J by 5 bases. From germline, CDR1 is MNHEY and CDR2 SVGAGI. The CDR3 is made up of 15 amino acids.

The chain joins TRBV5-1 to TRBJ2-5, with 11 nucleotides matching TRBD2. Germline assignment: CDR1 SGHRS and CDR2 YFSETQ. The CDR3 extends over 17 amino acids. The V gene end was trimmed by 1 base and the J gene end by 2 bases; junction bases not matched to a gene: 7. Here the CDR3 reads CASSLIPSGGTQETQYF. CDR3 in DNA: TGCGCCAGCAGCTTGATCCCTAGCGGGGGGACTCAAGAGACCCAGTACTTC.

The chain carries TRBV28 and TRBJ2-5, with D tentatively TRBD1 (6 bases). V lost 6 bases and J lost 4, with 15 bases in between. Looked up from germline, CDR1 is MDHEN and CDR2 is SYDVKM. This CDR3 has 14 residues. In nucleotides, the CDR3 is TGTGCCAGCAGGGATACAGGGTACCCAGAGACCCAGTACTTC. Its protein product is CASRDTGYPETQYF.

The V call is TRBV19, the J call TRBJ2-1, with D possibly matching TRBD2 (6 bases). The V end lost 6 bases, the J end lost 8 bases, and 14 bases lay between the germline ends. Germline V gene lookup returns CDR1 LNHDA and CDR2 SQIVND (reference sequence). CDR3 length: 13 residues. CDR3 nucleotide sequence: TGTGCCAGTAGGCCATTATCGGGGGATGAGCAGTTCTTC. It encodes CASRPLSGDEQFF.

This sequence joins TRBV27 and TRBJ1-6; D is perhaps TRBD1 (5 bases). Deletions cut 4 bases from V and 9 bases from J, with 16 bases between. This CDR3 is built from 15 residues. Germline CDR1 and CDR2: MNHEY and SMNVEV (reference sequence). CDR3 bases: TGTGCCAGCAGTTCCCCCCAGGCCGGGGGTTCACCCCTCCACTTT. Translated: CASSSPQAGGSPLHF.

The chain couples TRBV6-1 to TRBJ1-1; no clear D. The CDR3 is 15 amino acids. V was pared by 7 bases and J by 1 base, with 16 bases between. Looked up from germline, CDR1 is MNHNS and CDR2 is SASEGT. The CDR3 DNA follows: TGTGCCAGCACCCTCGGGTCCGTACCGAACACTGAAGCTTTCTTT. Translating gives CASTLGSVPNTEAFF.

This clone is a singleton in its sample. The rearrangement links TRBV27 to TRBJ2-2; 9 nucleotides match TRBD2. This CDR3 spans 15 amino acids. Germline CDR1 and CDR2: MNHEY and SMNVEV (reference sequence). The V and J ends lost 5 bases and 5 bases, in that order; junction bases with no gene match: 6. Here the CDR3 reads CASSGLAGMTGELFF. The CDR3 nucleotides read TGTGCCAGCAGTGGCCTAGCGGGGATGACCGGGGAGCTGTTTTTT.

The V call is TRBV27, the J call TRBJ2-5; TRBD2 matches 7 bases. J lost 6 bases, V lost 6 bases, and 13 bases had no gene match. The CDR3 spans 15 residues. Germline CDR1 MNHEY, CDR2 SMNVEV (reference sequence). This CDR3 is CASSPPGGLEKTQYF. The CDR3 nucleotides read TGTGCCAGCAGCCCCCCGGGGGGTCTCGAAAAGACCCAGTACTTC.

The chain employs TRBV7-2 and TRBJ2-3; the D gene is possibly TRBD1 (6 bases). CDR1 is SGHTA and CDR2 is FQGNSA in the germline V gene. The CDR3 spans 15 residues. Trimming removed 5 bases from V and 4 bases from J, with 16 bases in between. Here the CDR3 reads CASSPGTSPPDTQYF. In DNA form, the CDR3 reads TGTGCCAGCAGCCCCGGGACATCCCCTCCAGATACGCAGTATTTT.

This chain uses TRBV15 with TRBJ2-2, with 7 nucleotides matching TRBD1. This CDR3 is built from 15 residues. The trim removed 4 bases at V and 5 bases at J, leaving 7 bases unmatched. Germline lookup yields CDR1 LNHNV and CDR2 YYDKDF (reference sequence). CDR3 sequence reads: CATSNGQAVTGELFF. CDR3 nucleotides: TGTGCCACCAGCAATGGACAGGCAGTTACCGGGGAGCTGTTTTTT.

The chain has TRBV6-1 and TRBJ2-3, with TRBD1 matching over 9 bases. The CDR3 has 15 residues. V was clipped by 4 bases and J by 2 bases; unmatched bases: 4. Germline CDR1 and CDR2: MNHNS and SASEGT. The CDR3 protein is CASSGDRVFTDTQYF. CDR3 bases: TGTGCCAGCAGTGGGGACAGGGTTTTCACAGATACGCAGTATTTT.

This clone was seen just once. The V and J genes are TRBV9 and TRBJ1-3; 7 bases agree with TRBD1. The CDR3 loop spans 16 amino acids. Germline V gene data show CDR1 as SGDLS and CDR2 as YYNGEE. Trimming at V came to 0 bases and at J to 2 bases, leaving 5 bases not matched to a gene. The CDR3 DNA reads TGTGCCAGCAGCGTAGGACAGGGAAGAACTGGAAACACCATATATTTT. This codes for CASSVGQGRTGNTIYF.